One TCR beta chain is described in this entry. The sample comes from a study of control samples from healthy donors and cancer patients. The germline CDR1 and CDR2 sequences are MNHEY and SVGEGT. There are 17 residues in the CDR3. V was cut by 4 bases and J by 11 bases, with 24 bases left in between. Measured with immunoSEQ multiplex PCR; TCRdb has only the in-frame clones, and not every one. The repertoire consists of around 96,000 clones, with more than 85% occurring once and the leading ten covering 8%. The source material was blood. This chain links TRBV6-2 or TRBV6-3 with TRBJ1-6, with D possibly being TRBD1 (6 bases). The sequence derives from a man in his late teens or twenties in good health. Here the CDR3 reads CASSSFPTGKASPPLHF. CDR3 DNA sequence: TGTGCCAGCAGTTCCTTTCCGACAGGCAAAGCCTCTCCACCCCTCCACTTT.